This record looks at one T cell receptor beta chain sequence and its context. The antigen is undetermined. Within the sample, other DNA sequences also encode this same CDR3. J was trimmed by 3 bases and V by 2 bases; bases with no gene match: 5. This CDR3 region has 15 residues. The germline V gene encodes CDR1 SGDLS and CDR2 YYNGEE. The data originate from a study of cytomegalovirus exposure and HLA in healthy donors. Study overall: The platform used for the 120 validation repertoires matched that of the approximately 670 first-cohort repertoires, a later analysis reported.

The study's findings and limits: Cytomegalovirus-associated TCR beta chains were listed, numbering roughly 150.

Repertoires were generated with immunoSEQ multiplex PCR, while TCRdb's copy carries only in-frame clones and drops some. This sample has some 150,000 clones, with 86% found just once. The receptor comes from a man between 18 and 35 years old in good health and CMV-seropositive. This chain uses TRBV9 with TRBJ2-3, with 8 bases matching TRBD2. Specimen: PBMCs. CDR3 loop: CASSVAAGGTDTQYF. The CDR3 DNA reads as TGTGCCAGCAGCGTTGCTGCGGGAGGTACAGATACGCAGTATTTT.